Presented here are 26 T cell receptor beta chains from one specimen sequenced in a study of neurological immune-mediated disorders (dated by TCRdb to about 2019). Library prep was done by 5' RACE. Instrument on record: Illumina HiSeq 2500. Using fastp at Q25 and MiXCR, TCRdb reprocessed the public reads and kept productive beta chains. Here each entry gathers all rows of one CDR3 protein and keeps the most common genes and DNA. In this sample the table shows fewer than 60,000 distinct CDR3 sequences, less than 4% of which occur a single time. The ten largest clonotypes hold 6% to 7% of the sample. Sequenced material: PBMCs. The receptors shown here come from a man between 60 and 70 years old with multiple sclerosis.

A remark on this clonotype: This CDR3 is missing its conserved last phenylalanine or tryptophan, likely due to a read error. CDR3 loop: CASSLSMTSGSYNEQFN. The CDR3 bases are TGTGCCAGCAGCTTATCCATGACTAGCGGGTCCTACAATGAGCAGTTCAAC. V gene TRBV5-5 combines with J gene TRBJ2-1, with 10 bases that match TRBD2. Germline CDR1 is SGHKS and CDR2 is YYEKEE (reference sequence). Trimming at V came to 2 bases and at J to 1 base, leaving 6 bases not matched to a gene. This CDR3 is built from 17 residues.

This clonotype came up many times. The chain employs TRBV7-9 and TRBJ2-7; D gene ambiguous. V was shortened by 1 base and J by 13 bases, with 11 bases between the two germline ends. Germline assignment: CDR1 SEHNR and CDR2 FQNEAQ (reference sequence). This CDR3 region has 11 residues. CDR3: CASSLVSGPYF. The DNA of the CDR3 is TGTGCCAGCAGCTTAGTATCAGGTCCCTACTTC.

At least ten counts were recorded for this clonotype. CDR3 sequence: CASSLYSGVNTEAFF. The CDR3 DNA reads TGTGCCAGCAGCTTGTATTCGGGCGTGAACACTGAAGCTTTCTTT. This chain joins TRBV5-6 and TRBJ1-1; D not resolved. The CDR3 runs 15 residues. CDR1 is SGHDT, CDR2 YYEEEE, per germline. Trimming pared 1 base from V and 0 bases from J, leaving 10 bases between. The variable domain in full, with the rest retrieved from reference TRBV5-6 and TRBJ1-1, is DAGVTQSPTHLIKTRGQQVTLRCSPKSGHDTVSWYQQALGQGPQFIFQYYEEEERQRGNFPDRFSGHQFPNYSSELNVNALLLGDSALYLCASSLYSGVNTEAFFGQGTRLTVV.

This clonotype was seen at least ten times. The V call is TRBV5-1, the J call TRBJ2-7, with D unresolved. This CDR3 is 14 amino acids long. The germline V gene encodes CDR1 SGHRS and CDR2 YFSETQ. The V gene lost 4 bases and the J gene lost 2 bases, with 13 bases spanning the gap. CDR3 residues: CASSTEATTYEQYF. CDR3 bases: TGCGCCAGCAGCACCGAGGCAACGACCTACGAGCAGTACTTC.

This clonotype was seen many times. CDR3 amino acids: CATSRAGYGYTF. Written as DNA, the CDR3 is TGTGCCACCAGCAGAGCAGGTTATGGCTACACCTTC. The V call is TRBV15, the J call TRBJ1-2, with D unresolved. The V end lost 1 base, the J end lost 5 bases, and 5 bases lay between the germline ends. Germline V gene lookup returns CDR1 LNHNV and CDR2 YYDKDF (reference sequence). This CDR3 region has 12 residues.

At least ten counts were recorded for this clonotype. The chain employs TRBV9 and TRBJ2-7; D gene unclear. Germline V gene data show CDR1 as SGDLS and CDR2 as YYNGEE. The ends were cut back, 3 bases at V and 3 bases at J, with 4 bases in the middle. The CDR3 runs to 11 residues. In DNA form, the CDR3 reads TGTGCCAGCAGCGACCTCTACGAGCAGTACTTC. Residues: CASSDLYEQYF.

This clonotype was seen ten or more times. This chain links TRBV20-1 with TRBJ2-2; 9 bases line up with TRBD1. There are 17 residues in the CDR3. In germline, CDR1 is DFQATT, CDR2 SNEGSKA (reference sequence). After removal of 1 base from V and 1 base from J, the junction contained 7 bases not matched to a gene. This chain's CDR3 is CSARVTGTGRNTGELFF. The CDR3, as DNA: TGCAGTGCTAGAGTAACCGGGACAGGGCGGAACACCGGGGAGCTGTTTTTT.

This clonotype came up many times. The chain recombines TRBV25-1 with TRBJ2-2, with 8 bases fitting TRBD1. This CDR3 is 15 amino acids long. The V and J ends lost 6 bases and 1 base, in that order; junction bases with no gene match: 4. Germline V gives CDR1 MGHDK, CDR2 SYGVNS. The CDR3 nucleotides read TGTGCCAGCAGGGGGACAGGCTTGAACACCGGGGAGCTGTTTTTT. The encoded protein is CASRGTGLNTGELFF.

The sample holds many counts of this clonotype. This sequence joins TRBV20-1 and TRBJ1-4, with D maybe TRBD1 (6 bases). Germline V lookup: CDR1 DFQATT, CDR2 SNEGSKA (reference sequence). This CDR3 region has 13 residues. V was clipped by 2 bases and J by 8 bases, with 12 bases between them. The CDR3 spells CSARQGTPEKLFF. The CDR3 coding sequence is TGCAGTGCTAGACAGGGGACCCCAGAAAAACTGTTTTTT.

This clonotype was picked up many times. CDR3 DNA sequence: TGCGCCAGCAGCCTGGGACAGGGTTTGCTGTCTGGGGCCAACGTCCTGACTTTC. It codes for CASSLGQGLLSGANVLTF. The chain combines TRBV5-1 with TRBJ2-6; TRBD1 aligns across 9 bases. The CDR3 is made up of 18 amino acids. The germline V gene encodes CDR1 SGHRS and CDR2 YFSETQ. Trimming removed 4 bases from V and 1 base from J; junction bases left unmatched: 9.

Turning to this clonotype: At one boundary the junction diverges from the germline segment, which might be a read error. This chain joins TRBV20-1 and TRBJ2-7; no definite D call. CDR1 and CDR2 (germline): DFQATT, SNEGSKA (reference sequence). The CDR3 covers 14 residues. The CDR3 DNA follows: TGCAGTGCTAGAGGGGCAGTGCAAACCTACGAGCTGTACTTC. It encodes CSARGAVQTYELYF.

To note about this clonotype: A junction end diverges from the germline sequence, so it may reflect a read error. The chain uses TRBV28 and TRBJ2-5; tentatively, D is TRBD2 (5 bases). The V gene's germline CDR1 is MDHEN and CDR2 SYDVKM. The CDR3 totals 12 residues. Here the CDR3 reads CDSRVGGETQYF. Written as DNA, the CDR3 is TGTGACAGCAGAGTGGGCGGGGAGACCCAGTACTTC.

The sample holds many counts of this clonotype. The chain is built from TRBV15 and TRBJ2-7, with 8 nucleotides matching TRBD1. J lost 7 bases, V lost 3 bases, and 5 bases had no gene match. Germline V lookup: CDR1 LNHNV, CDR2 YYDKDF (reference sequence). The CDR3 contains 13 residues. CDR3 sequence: CATSSGQGVEQYF. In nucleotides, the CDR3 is TGTGCCACCAGCAGCGGACAGGGTGTGGAGCAGTACTTC.

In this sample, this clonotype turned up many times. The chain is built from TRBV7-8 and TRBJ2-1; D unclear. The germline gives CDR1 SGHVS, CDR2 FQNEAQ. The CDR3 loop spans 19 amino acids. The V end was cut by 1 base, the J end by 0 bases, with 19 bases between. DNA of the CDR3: TGTGCCAGCAGCTTAGATAAACCAGGCTCGTATGGCTCCTACAATGAGCAGTTCTTC. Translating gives CASSLDKPGSYGSYNEQFF.

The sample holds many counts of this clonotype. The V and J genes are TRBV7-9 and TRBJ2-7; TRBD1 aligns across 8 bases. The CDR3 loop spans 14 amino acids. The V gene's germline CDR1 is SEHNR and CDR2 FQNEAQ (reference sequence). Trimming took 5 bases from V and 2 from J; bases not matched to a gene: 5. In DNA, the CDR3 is TGTGCCAGCAGCCGAGGACAGGGAACCTACGAGCAGTACTTC. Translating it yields CASSRGQGTYEQYF.

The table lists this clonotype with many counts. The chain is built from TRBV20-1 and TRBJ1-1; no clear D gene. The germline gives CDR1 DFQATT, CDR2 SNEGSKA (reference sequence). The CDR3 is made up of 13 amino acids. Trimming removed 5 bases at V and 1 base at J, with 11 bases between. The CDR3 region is CSAPRATNTEAFF. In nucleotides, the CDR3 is TGCAGTGCTCCCCGGGCCACGAACACTGAAGCTTTCTTT.

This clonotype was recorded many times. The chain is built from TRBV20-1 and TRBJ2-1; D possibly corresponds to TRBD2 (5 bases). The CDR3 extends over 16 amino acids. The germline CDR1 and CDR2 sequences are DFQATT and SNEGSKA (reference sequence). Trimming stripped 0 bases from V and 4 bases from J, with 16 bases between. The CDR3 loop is CSARDVGLAGYNEQFF. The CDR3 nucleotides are TGCAGTGCTAGAGATGTGGGCCTAGCAGGTTACAATGAGCAGTTCTTC.

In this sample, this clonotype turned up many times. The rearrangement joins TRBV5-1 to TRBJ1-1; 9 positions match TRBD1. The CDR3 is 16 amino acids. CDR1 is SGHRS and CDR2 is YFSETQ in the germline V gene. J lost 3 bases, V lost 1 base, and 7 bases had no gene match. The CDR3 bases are TGCGCCAGCAGCTTGTGGACAGGGGATTTTTACACTGAAGCTTTCTTT. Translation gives CASSLWTGDFYTEAFF.

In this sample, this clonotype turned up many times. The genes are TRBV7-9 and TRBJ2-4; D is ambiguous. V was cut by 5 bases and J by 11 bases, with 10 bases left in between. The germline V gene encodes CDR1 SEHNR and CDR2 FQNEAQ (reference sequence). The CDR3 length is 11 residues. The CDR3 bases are TGTGCCAGCAGCCAGAATGCATTTCAGTACTTC. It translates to CASSQNAFQYF.

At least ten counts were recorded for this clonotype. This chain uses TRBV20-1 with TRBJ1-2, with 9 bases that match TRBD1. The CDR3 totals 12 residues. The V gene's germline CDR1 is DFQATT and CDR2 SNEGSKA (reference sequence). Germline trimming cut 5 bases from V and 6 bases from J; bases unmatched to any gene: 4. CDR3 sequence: CSAARTGDGYTF. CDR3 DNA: TGCAGTGCTGCCCGGACAGGGGATGGCTACACCTTC.

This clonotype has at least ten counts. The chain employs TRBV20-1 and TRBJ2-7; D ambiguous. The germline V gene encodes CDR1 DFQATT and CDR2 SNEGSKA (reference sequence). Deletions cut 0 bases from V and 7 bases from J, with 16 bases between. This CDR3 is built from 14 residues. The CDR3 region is CSARDLNKLEEQYF. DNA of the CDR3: TGCAGTGCTAGAGATCTCAATAAGCTGGAGGAGCAGTACTTC.

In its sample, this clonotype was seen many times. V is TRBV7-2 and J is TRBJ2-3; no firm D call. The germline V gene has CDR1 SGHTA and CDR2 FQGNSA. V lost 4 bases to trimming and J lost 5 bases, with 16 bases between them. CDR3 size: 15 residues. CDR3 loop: CASSSRLASRDTQYF. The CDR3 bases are TGTGCCAGCAGCTCGCGACTTGCCTCTCGAGATACGCAGTATTTT.

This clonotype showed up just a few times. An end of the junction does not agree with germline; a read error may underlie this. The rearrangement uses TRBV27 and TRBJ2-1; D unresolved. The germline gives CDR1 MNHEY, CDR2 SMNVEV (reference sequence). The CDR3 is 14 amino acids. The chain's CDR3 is CASGLVSSYNEQFF. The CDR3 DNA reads TGTGCCAGCGGTTTGGTGAGCTCCTACAATGAGCAGTTCTTC.

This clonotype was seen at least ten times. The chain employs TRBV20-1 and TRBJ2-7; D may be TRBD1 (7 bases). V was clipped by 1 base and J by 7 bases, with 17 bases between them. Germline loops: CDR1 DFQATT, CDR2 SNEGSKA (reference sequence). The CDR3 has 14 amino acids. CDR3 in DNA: TGCAGTGCTAGAGGAGGGGGCGGCCGGGAGGAGCAGTACTTC. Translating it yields CSARGGGGREEQYF.

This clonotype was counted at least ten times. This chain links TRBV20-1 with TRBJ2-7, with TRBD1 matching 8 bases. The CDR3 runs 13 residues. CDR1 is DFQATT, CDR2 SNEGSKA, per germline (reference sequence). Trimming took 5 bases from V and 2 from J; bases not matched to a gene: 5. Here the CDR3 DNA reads TGCAGTGCTCCAACGGGACAGGCCTACGAGCAGTACTTC. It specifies CSAPTGQAYEQYF.

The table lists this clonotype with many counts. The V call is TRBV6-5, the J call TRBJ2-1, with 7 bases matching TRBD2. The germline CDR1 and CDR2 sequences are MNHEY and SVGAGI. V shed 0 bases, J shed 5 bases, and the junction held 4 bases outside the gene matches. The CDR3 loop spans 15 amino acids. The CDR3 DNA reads TGTGCCAGCAGTTACTCTGGGGGGGTTCACAATGAGCAGTTCTTC. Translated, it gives CASSYSGGVHNEQFF.